This T cell receptor (beta chain) was retrieved from a study of blood T cell repertoires in COVID-19. Recruits, aged about 18 to 90 years, lived in 24 US areas. Participant-given clinical history determined each cohort assignment. Within the 2 weeks before study entry, each person in the exposed group met a COVID-19 case. Regarding this clone: Other DNA sequences in this sample translate to the same CDR3.

Authors' processing steps: For nucleated cells, counts were estimated from reference gene primer amplification. Libraries were prepared by immunoSEQ multiplex PCR; TCRdb keeps only in-frame clonotypes and omits some of them. The V and J calls and clone size come from that table; D and trimming were worked out from the DNA. Among roughly 190,000 clones, around 83% were seen once, and the ten largest hold about 3.2%. The V end lost 1 base, the J end lost 1 base, and 5 bases lay between the germline ends. The CDR3 is made up of 13 amino acids. Germline values: CDR1 LGHNA, CDR2 YNFKEQ. Sequencing used PBMCs or T cells enriched from blood (not recorded which). The sequence derives from a woman aged 25 to 39 who had been exposed to COVID-19. The gene calls are TRBV4-2 and TRBJ2-7; D unresolved. Here the CDR3 reads CASSQGHSYEQYF. The CDR3 nucleotides are TGTGCCAGCAGCCAAGGTCATTCCTACGAGCAGTACTTC.